The entry that follows covers one T cell receptor beta chain sequence. Its matching antigen is unknown. Libraries were prepared by immunoSEQ multiplex PCR; TCRdb keeps only in-frame clonotypes and omits some of them. The data show tens of thousands of clones, over 70% seen once. These data belong to a study of T cell responses to AZD1222 COVID-19 vaccine. Whole-study results and caveats: Baseline seropositivity occurred in only six AZD1222 recipients. Epitopes outside B.1.351 and B.1.1.7 mutated regions reportedly drew nearly half of spike TCRs.

Germline V gene data show CDR1 as SGHRS and CDR2 as YFSETQ. The CDR3 runs 16 residues. V lost 4 bases and J lost 8; bases outside the gene matches: 10. This clonotype was obtained from an adult who received the AZD1222 COVID-19 vaccine. The chain joins TRBV5-1 to TRBJ2-1; 12 positions match TRBD2. Source: peripheral blood, taken 28 days after the second AZD1222 dose. The CDR3 nucleotides are TGCGCCAGCAGCCTGGGACTAGCGGGCACCGCCGATGAGCAGTTCTTC. It yields the protein CASSLGLAGTADEQFF.